The entry that follows covers one TCR beta chain sequence. Its antigen is still unknown. This sample was taken from a study of shared clonotypes between healthy human individuals. At a deep level, the assay was run. Assay: immunoSEQ multiplex PCR; the TCRdb copy retains only in-frame clones and omits some. The sample has approximately 2.1 million clones; just over 90% are singletons. General study findings and limits: The generation probabilities recorded for non-shared clonotypes fell below those of clonotypes shared by all four donors. Depth was large, yet rarefaction showed that sorted-subset sequencing was incomplete.

A CD45RA+ naive subset and a CD45RA-negative memory subset were split from CD4+ cells. Sequencing was carried out using naive CD4+ T cells from PBMCs. This sample's subset: CD45RA+ positively selected. The sequence came from a young man in good health. Some clones in this sample may be carry-over from other donors' samples.

The CDR3 DNA follows: TGTGCCAGCAGCTTAGTAGCGGGCTACACAGATACGCAGTATTTT. This sequence encodes CASSLVAGYTDTQYF. The J gene is TRBJ2-3, the V gene TRBV7-9; 7 bases match TRBD2. The CDR3 is made up of 15 amino acids. J lost 2 bases, V lost 1 base, and 3 bases had no gene match. Germline loops: CDR1 SEHNR, CDR2 FQNEAQ (reference sequence).